Detailed here is one TCR beta chain. This sample is part of a study of PD-L1 blockade in urothelial cancer. As for the study in general: Blood analysis took place 3 weeks (second dose) and 6 weeks after treatment start.

Time point here: pretreatment peripheral blood. Data came from immunoSEQ multiplex PCR; TCRdb stores just in-frame clones and leaves some out. The sample holds 70,000 to 90,000 clones; 70% to 90% are singletons and the top ten take under 15%. Sample: PBMCs, taken around atezolizumab (anti-PD-L1) treatment. The receptor's source is a man aged 55 to 70 with urothelial cancer.

This CDR3 is CASSLDLTWVGPGETQYF. CDR3 DNA: TGTGCCAGCAGCTTAGATCTGACCTGGGTGGGCCCAGGAGAGACCCAGTACTTC. The rearrangement uses TRBV11-2 and TRBJ2-5; D unclear. The CDR3 has 18 residues. Trimming took off 0 bases at V and 4 bases at J, with 21 bases between the two ends. Germline V CDR1 and CDR2: SGHAT, FQNNGV.